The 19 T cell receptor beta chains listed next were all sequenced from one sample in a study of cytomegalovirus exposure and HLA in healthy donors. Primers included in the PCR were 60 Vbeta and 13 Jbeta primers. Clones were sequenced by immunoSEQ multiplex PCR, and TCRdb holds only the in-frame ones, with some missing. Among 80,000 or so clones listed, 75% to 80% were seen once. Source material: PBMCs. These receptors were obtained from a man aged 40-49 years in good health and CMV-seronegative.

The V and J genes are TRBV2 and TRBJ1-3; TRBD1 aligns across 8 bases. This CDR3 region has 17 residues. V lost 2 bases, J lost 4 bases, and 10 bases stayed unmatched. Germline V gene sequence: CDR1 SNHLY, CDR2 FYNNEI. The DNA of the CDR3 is TGTGCCAGCAGTGAACTATGGCAGGGGGCGAAAGGAAACACCATATATTTT. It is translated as CASSELWQGAKGNTIYF.

As DNA, the CDR3 is TGTGCCAGCAGCCCGACAGGGTCCCTGAACACCGGGGAGCTGTTTTTT. Translation gives CASSPTGSLNTGELFF. This sequence joins TRBV9 and TRBJ2-2; 7 bases agree with TRBD1. The CDR3 sequence is 16 residues long. Germline CDR1 and CDR2: SGDLS and YYNGEE. The V segment lost 4 bases and the J segment 1 base; nucleotides outside the gene matches: 7.

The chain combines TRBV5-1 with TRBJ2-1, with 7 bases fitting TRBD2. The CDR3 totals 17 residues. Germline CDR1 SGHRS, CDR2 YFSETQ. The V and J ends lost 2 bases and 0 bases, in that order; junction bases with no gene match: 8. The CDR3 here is CASSFGAGATSYNEQFF. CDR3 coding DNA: TGCGCCAGCAGCTTTGGGGCGGGAGCCACCTCCTACAATGAGCAGTTCTTC.

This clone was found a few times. CDR3 protein: CASSFQGRDEKLFF. CDR3 coding DNA: TGTGCCAGCAGCTTTCAGGGCCGGGATGAAAAACTGTTTTTT. The chain recombines TRBV11-2 with TRBJ1-4; maybe TRBD1 (5 bases). The germline CDR1 and CDR2 sequences are SGHAT and FQNNGV. The CDR3 is 14 residues long. Deletions cut 3 bases from V and 6 bases from J, with 11 bases between.

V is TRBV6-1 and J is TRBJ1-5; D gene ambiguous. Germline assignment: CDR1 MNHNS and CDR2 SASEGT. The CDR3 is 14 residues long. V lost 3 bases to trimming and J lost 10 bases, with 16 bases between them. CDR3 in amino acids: CASSESTNPQPQHF. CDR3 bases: TGTGCCAGCAGTGAGAGCACGAATCCCCAACCCCAGCATTTT.

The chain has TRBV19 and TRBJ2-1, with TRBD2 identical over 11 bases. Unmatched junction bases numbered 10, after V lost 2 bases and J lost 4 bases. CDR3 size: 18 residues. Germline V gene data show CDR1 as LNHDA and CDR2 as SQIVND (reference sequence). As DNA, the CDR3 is TGTGCCAGTAGTATATTTCCGACTAGCGGGAAAAATTACAATGAGCAGTTCTTC. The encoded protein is CASSIFPTSGKNYNEQFF.

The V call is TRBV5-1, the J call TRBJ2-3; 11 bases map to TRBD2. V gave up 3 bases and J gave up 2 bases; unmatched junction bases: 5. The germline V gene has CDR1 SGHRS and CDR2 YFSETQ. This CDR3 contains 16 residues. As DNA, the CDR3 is TGCGCCAGCAGCTGGCAGACTAGCGGGACCACAGATACGCAGTATTTT. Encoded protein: CASSWQTSGTTDTQYF.

CDR3 protein: CASSPLAGPGTETQYF. The CDR3 nucleotides read TGTGCCAGCAGCCCACTAGCGGGACCTGGGACGGAGACCCAGTACTTC. The chain combines TRBV28 with TRBJ2-5; 10 bases map to TRBD2. V shed 6 bases and J 5 bases; nucleotides not matched to a gene: 12. From germline, CDR1 is MDHEN and CDR2 SYDVKM. The length of the CDR3 is 16 residues.

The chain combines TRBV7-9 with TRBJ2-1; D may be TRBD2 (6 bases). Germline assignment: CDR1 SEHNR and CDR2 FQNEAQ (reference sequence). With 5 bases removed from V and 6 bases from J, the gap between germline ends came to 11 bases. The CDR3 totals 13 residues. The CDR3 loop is CASSLGGGNEQFF. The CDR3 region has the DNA TGTGCCAGCAGCCTCGGGGGTGGCAATGAGCAGTTCTTC.

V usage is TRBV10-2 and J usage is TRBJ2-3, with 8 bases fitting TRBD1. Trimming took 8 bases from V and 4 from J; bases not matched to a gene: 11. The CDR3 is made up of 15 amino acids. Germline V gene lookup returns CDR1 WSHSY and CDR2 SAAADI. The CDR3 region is CASRPGAGGPDTQYF. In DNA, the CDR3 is TGCGCCAGCCGCCCGGGGGCAGGGGGCCCAGATACGCAGTATTTT.

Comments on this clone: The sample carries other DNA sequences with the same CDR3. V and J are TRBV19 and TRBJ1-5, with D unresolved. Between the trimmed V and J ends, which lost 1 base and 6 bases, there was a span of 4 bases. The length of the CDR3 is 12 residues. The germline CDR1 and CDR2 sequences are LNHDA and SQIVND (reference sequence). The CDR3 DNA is TGTGCCAGTAGTATAGGGCTTCAGCCCCAGCATTTT. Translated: CASSIGLQPQHF.

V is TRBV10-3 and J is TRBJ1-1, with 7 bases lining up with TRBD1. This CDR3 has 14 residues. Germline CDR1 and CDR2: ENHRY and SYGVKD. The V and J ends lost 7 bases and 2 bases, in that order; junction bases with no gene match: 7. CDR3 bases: TGTGCCATCACCCGGGACAGAATTAACACTGAAGCTTTCTTT. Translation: CAITRDRINTEAFF.

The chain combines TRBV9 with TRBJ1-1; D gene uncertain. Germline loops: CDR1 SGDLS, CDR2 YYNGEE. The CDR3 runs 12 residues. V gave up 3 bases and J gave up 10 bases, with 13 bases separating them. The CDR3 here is CASSGEGTVAFF. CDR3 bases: TGTGCCAGCAGCGGGGAGGGCACGGTAGCTTTCTTT.

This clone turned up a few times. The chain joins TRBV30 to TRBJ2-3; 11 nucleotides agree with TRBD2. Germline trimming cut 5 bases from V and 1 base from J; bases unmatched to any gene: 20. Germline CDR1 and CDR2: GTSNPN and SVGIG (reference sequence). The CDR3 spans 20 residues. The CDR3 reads CAWDPPTLAGAEWGTDTQYF. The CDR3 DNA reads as TGTGCCTGGGACCCCCCCACACTAGCGGGAGCTGAGTGGGGCACAGATACGCAGTATTTT.

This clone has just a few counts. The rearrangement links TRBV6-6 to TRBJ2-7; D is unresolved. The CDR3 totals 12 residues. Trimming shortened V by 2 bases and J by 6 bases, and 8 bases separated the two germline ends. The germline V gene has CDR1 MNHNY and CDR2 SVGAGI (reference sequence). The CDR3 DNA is TGTGCCAGCAGTTACCTTAGCATCGAGCAGTACTTC. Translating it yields CASSYLSIEQYF.

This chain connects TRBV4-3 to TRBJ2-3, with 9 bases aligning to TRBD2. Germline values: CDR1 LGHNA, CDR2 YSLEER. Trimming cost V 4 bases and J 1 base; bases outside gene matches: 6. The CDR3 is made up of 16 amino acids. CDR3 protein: CASSPVLAGRTDTQYF. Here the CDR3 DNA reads TGCGCCAGCAGCCCTGTCCTAGCGGGACGCACAGATACGCAGTATTTT.

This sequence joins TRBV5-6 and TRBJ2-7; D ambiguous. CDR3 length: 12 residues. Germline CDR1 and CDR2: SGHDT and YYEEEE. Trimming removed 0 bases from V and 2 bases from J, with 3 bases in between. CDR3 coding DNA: TGTGCCAGCAGCTTGGCTCCCTACGAGCAGTACTTC. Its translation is CASSLAPYEQYF.

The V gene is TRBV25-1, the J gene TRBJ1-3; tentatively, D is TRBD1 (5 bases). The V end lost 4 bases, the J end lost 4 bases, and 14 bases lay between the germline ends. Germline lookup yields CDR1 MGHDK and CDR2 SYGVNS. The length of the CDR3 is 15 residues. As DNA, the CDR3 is TGTGCCAGCAGTGCCCTCGGGGGAGGAGGAAACACCATATATTTT. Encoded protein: CASSALGGGGNTIYF.

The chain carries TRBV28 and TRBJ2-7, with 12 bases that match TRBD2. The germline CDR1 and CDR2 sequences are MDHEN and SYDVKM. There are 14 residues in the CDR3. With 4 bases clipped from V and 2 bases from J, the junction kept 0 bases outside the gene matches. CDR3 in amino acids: CASSWTSGAYEQYF. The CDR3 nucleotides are TGTGCCAGCAGTTGGACTAGCGGGGCCTACGAGCAGTACTTC. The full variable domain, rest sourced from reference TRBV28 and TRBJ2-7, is DVKVTQSSRYLVKRTGEKVFLECVQDMDHENMFWYRQDPGLGLRLIYFSYDVKMKEKGDIPEGYSVSREKKERFSLILESASTNQTSMYLCASSWTSGAYEQYFGPGTRLTVT.